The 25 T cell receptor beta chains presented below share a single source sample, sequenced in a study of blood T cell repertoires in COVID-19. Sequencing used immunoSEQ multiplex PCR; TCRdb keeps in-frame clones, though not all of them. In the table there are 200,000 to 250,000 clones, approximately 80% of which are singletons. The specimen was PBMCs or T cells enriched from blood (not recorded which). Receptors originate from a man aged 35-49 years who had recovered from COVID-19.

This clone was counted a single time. DNA for the CDR3: TGTGCCAGCAGCTTAATCCGGCGGGGGGGCGGTACGCAGTATTTT. This gives the protein CASSLIRRGGGTQYF. This chain connects TRBV7-9 to TRBJ2-3, with 9 positions matching TRBD2. Trimming removed 2 bases from V and 8 bases from J; junction bases left unmatched: 8. Germline CDR1 reads SEHNR; CDR2 reads FQNEAQ (reference sequence). This CDR3 region has 15 residues.

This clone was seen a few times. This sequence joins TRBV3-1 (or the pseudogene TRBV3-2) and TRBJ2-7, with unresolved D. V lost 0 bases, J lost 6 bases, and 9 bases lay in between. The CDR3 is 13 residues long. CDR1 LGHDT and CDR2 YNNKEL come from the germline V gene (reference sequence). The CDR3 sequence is CASSQDFQVEQYF. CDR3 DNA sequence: TGTGCCAGCAGCCAAGATTTCCAGGTCGAGCAGTACTTC.

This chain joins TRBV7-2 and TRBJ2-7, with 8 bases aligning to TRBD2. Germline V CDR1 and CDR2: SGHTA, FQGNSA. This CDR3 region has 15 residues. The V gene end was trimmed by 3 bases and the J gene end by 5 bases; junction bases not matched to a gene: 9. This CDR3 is CASSFASGGLDEQYF. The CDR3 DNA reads TGTGCCAGCAGCTTCGCCAGCGGGGGTCTGGACGAGCAGTACTTC.

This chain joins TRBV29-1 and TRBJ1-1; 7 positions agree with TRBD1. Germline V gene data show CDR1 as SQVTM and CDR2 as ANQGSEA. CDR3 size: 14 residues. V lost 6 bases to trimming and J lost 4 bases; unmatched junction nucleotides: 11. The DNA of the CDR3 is TGCAGCGTCTCAAAAGACCGGGACAGCACTGAAGCTTTCTTT. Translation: CSVSKDRDSTEAFF.

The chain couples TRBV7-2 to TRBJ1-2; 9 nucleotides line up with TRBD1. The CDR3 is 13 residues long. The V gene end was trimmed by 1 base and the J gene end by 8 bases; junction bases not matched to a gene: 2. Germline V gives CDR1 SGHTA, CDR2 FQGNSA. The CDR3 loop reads CASSLDRGQGYTF. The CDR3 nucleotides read TGTGCCAGCAGCTTAGACAGGGGGCAAGGCTACACCTTC.

The CDR3 DNA reads as TGCGCCAGCAGCTTGGAGTCCAGTGAAGCTTTCTTT. It is translated as CASSLESSEAFF. The V gene is TRBV5-1, the J gene TRBJ1-1; no reliable D call. V lost 0 bases and J 7 bases, leaving 7 bases between the germline ends. From germline, CDR1 is SGHRS and CDR2 YFSETQ. CDR3 size: 12 residues.

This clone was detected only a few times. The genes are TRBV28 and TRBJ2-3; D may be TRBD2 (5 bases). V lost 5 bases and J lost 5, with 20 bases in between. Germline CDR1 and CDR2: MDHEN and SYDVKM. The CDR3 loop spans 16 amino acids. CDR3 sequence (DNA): TGTGCCAGCAGTCAGTGGGCGAGGGTAGGAGTAGATACGCAGTATTTT. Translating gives CASSQWARVGVDTQYF.

CDR3 coding DNA: TGCGCCAGCAGCGATGGGACAGAAGGTTCGGGCCTGTTTTTT. It translates to CASSDGTEGSGLFF. The chain couples TRBV5-1 to TRBJ1-4; 7 nucleotides match TRBD1. This CDR3 contains 14 residues. J gave up 14 bases and V 4 bases, and 14 bases lay outside the gene matches. Germline V gives CDR1 SGHRS, CDR2 YFSETQ.

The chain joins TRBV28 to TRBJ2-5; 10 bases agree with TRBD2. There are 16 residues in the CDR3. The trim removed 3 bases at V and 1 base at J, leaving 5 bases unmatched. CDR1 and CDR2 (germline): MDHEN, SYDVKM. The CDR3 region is CASSFIAGGGQETQYF. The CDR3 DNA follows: TGTGCCAGCAGTTTCATAGCGGGAGGAGGCCAAGAGACCCAGTACTTC.

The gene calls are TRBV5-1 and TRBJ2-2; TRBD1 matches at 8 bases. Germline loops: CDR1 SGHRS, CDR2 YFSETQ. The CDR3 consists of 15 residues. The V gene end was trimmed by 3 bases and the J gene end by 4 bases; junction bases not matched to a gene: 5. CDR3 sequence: CASSSGGDGTGELFF. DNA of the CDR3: TGCGCCAGCAGCTCAGGGGGCGATGGCACCGGGGAGCTGTTTTTT.

The CDR3 DNA sequence: TGTGCCACCAGTGAATCAGGACAGCTGGGGTACACCTTC. It yields the protein CATSESGQLGYTF. The V call is TRBV24-1, the J call TRBJ1-2; a weak D match, TRBD1 (6 bases). V was shortened by 4 bases and J by 11 bases, with 16 bases between the two germline ends. This CDR3 spans 13 amino acids. Germline V gene data show CDR1 as KGHDR and CDR2 as SFDVKD.

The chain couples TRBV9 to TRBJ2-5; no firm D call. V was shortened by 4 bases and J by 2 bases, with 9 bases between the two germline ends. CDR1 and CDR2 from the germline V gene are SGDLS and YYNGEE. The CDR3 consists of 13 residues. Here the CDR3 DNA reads TGTGCCAGCAGCCCCCGCAGGCAAGAGACCCAGTACTTC. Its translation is CASSPRRQETQYF. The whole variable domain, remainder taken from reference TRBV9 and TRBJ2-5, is DSGVTQTPKHLITATGQRVTLRCSPRSGDLSVYWYQQSLDQGLQFLIQYYNGEERAKGNILERFSAQQFPDLHSELNLSSLELGDSALYFCASSPRRQETQYFGPGTRLLVL.

The CDR3 coding sequence is TGTGCCAGCAGTAGGACTAGGAACACCGGGGAGCTGTTTTTT. Amino acid sequence: CASSRTRNTGELFF. This chain links TRBV6-5 with TRBJ2-2, with TRBD2 identical over 7 bases. Per the germline V gene, CDR1 is MNHEY and CDR2 is SVGAGI. This CDR3 has 14 residues. J lost 1 base, V lost 5 bases, and 1 base had no gene match.

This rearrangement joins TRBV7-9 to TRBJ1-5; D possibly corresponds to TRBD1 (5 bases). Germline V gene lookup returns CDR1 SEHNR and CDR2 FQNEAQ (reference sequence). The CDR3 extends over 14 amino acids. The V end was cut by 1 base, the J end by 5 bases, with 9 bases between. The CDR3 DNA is TGTGCCAGCAGCTTAGGAGGAGGGGATCAGCCCCAGCATTTT. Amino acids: CASSLGGGDQPQHF.

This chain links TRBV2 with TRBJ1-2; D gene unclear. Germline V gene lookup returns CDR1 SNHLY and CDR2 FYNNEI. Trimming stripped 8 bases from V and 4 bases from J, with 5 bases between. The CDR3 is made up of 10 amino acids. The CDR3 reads CASQVYGYTF. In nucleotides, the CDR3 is TGTGCCAGCCAGGTCTATGGCTACACCTTC. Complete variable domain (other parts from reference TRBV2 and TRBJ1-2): EPEVTQTPSHQVTQMGQEVILRCVPISNHLYFYWYRQILGQKVEFLVSFYNNEISEKSEIFDDQFSVERPDGSNFTLKIRSTKLEDSAMYFCASQVYGYTFGSGTRLTVV.

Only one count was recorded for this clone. Here the CDR3 DNA reads TGCGCCAGCAGCGCAAATATTCGGGGAGAAGAGACCCAGTACTTC. Translated, it gives CASSANIRGEETQYF. The chain combines TRBV5-1 with TRBJ2-5, with D possibly being TRBD2 (5 bases). The CDR3 contains 15 residues. Trimming shortened V by 4 bases and J by 3 bases, and 16 bases separated the two germline ends. Per germline, CDR1 SGHRS and CDR2 YFSETQ. The whole variable domain, remainder taken from reference TRBV5-1 and TRBJ2-5, is KAGVTQTPRYLIKTRGQQVTLSCSPISGHRSVSWYQQTPGQGLQFLFEYFSETQRNKGNFPGRFSGRQFSNSRSEMNVSTLELGDSALYLCASSANIRGEETQYFGPGTRLLVL.

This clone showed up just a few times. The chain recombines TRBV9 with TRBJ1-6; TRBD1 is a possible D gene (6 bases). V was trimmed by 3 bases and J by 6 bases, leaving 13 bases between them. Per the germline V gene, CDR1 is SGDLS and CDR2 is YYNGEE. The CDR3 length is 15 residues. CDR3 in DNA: TGTGCCAGCAGCGCCCTGGACAGCTCTAATTCACCCCTCCACTTT. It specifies CASSALDSSNSPLHF.

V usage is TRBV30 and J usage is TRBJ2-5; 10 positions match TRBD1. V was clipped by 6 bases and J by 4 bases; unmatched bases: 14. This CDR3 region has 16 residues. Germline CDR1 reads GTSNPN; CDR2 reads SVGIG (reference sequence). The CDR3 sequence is CACPQRRTGGLETQYF. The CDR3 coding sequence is TGTGCCTGCCCCCAACGGCGGACAGGGGGTTTAGAGACCCAGTACTTC.

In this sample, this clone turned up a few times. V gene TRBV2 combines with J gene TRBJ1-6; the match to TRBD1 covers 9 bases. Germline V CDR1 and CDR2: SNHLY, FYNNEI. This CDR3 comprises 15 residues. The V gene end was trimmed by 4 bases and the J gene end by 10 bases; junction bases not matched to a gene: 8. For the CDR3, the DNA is TGTGCCAGCAGTGCGGGGGGACAGGGAAACTCACCCCTCCACTTT. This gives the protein CASSAGGQGNSPLHF. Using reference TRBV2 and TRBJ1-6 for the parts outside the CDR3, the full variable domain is EPEVTQTPSHQVTQMGQEVILRCVPISNHLYFYWYRQILGQKVEFLVSFYNNEISEKSEIFDDQFSVERPDGSNFTLKIRSTKLEDSAMYFCASSAGGQGNSPLHFGNGTRLTVT.

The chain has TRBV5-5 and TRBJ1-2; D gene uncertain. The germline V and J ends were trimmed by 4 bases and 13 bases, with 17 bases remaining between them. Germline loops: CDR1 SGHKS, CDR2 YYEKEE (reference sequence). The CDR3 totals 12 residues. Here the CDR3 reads CASSTTGGLATF. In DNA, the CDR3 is TGTGCCAGCAGCACTACCGGTGGTTTGGCCACCTTC.

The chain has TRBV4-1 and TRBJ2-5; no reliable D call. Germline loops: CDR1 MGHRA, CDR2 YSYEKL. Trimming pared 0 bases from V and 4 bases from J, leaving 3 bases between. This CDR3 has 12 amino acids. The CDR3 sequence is CASSQDRETQYF. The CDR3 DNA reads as TGCGCCAGCAGCCAAGATAGAGAGACCCAGTACTTC.

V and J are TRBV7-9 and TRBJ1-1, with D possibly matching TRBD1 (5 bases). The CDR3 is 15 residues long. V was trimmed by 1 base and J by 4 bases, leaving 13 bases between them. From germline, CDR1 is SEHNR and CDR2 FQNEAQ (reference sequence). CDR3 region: CASSLGAGRGTEAFF. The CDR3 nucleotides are TGTGCCAGCAGCTTAGGAGCCGGGAGGGGCACTGAAGCTTTCTTT.

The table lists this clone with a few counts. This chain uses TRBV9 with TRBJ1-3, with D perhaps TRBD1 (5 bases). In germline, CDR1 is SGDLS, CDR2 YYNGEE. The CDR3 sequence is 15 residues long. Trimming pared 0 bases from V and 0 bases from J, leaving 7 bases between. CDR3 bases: TGTGCCAGCAGCGTAGGACAGCTCTCTGGAAACACCATATATTTT. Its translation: CASSVGQLSGNTIYF.

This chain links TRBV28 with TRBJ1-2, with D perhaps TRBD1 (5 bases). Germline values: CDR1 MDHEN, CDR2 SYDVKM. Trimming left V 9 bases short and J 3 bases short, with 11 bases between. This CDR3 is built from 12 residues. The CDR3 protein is CASGTADYGYTF. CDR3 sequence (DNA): TGTGCCAGTGGGACTGCGGACTATGGCTACACCTTC.

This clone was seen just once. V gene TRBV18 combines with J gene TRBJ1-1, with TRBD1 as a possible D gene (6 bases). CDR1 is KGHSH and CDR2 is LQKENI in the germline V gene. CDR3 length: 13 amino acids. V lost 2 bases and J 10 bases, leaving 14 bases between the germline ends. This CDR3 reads CASSPGDNRPAFF. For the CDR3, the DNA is TGTGCCAGCTCACCAGGGGACAATCGCCCAGCTTTCTTT. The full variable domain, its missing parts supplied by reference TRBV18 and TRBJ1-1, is NAGVMQNPRHLVRRRGQEARLRCSPMKGHSHVYWYRQLPEEGLKFMVYLQKENIIDESGMPKERFSAEFPKEGPSILRIQQVVRGDSAAYFCASSPGDNRPAFFGQGTRLTVV.